This T cell receptor (beta chain) was sequenced for a study of PD-1 blockade in classical Hodgkin lymphoma. The study's findings and limits: Before treatment, complete responders showed about the same diversity as newly diagnosed patients. Repertoires differed for reasons still undefined, possibly disease activity or prior therapy.

With respect to this clone: Its antigen is unidentified.

All patients experienced relapse after autologous stem cell transplantation, and brentuximab vedotin exposure was variable. Patients reached a best response of complete response, partial response or progressive disease. The length of the CDR3 is 15 residues. From germline, CDR1 is SGHTA and CDR2 FQGNSA. V lost 2 bases, J lost 5 bases, and 15 bases lay in between. Repertoires were generated with immunoSEQ multiplex PCR, while TCRdb's copy carries only in-frame clones and drops some. The sample carries 40,000 to 55,000 clones, 88% recorded once. The chain has TRBV7-2 and TRBJ2-5, with D unresolved. The clonotype comes from a human donor with classical Hodgkin lymphoma. The specimen comprised peripheral blood mononuclear cells (PBMCs), sampled at baseline. The CDR3: CASSLRPLVSETQYF. The DNA of the CDR3 is TGTGCCAGCAGCTTAAGGCCTCTGGTATCTGAGACCCAGTACTTC.